The clone carrying this TCR beta chain was observed at least ten times. The target antigen is unknown. The data originate from a study of shared clonotypes between healthy human individuals. Study results and limitations: Clonotype sharing across donors was expected to vary with sequencing depth.

Ten immunoSEQ deep assay plates were used by the authors to sequence unsorted PBMC DNA. In the authors' workflow: In the immunoSEQ data, sequences were junction-only and lacked quality scores, so filtering differed. Sequencing used immunoSEQ multiplex PCR; TCRdb keeps in-frame clones, though not all of them. V, J and clone size are those of that table, while D and trimming were read from the DNA. The top ten hold roughly 16% of the sample, which has 90,000 to 100,000 clones, approximately 51% seen once. For unsorted samples, genomic DNA was extracted from about 95 million PBMCs. The sequence came from a woman in her thirties or forties in good health. Some clones in this sample may be carry-over from other donors' samples. Sequencing was done on a sample of PBMCs.

The CDR3 spells CASSSTSGIKFEQFF. The CDR3 DNA reads as TGTGCCAGCAGCTCGACTAGCGGGATAAAATTTGAGCAGTTCTTC. V and J are TRBV27 and TRBJ2-1, with 11 positions matching TRBD2. Germline trimming cut 6 bases from V and 9 bases from J; bases unmatched to any gene: 10. The CDR3 sequence is 15 residues long. CDR1 and CDR2 from the germline V gene are MNHEY and SMNVEV (reference sequence).